These 4 T cell receptor beta chains came from one sample sequenced in a study of tumor-infiltrating lymphocytes in primary liver carcinoma. They got blood RNA out of unsorted whole blood and also pulled out germline DNA. cDNA specific to TCR beta was made from around 470 ng of total RNA, with a constant-region primer employed for priming. Construction of TCR beta libraries relied on three successive nested multiplex PCR rounds employing slightly modified ARM-PCR. Forward primers for TRBV1-TRBV30 and a C-beta reverse primer served the first two PCR rounds, at about 10 cycles each. One entry per CDR3 protein, called by TCRdb with MiXCR from the multiplex PCR reads. The table records about 180,000 distinct CDR3 sequences, over 45% of them present only once. The sample was peripheral blood. These receptors came from a man aged 40-55 years with primary liver carcinoma and hepatitis B virus infection.

Comments on this clonotype: At one end the junction does not follow the germline gene, possibly because of a read error. CDR3 coding DNA: TGTTCCATCTCTGGAAGGGGTCGGGGGGAGACCCAGTACTTC. Translated: CSISGRGRGETQYF. The chain combines TRBV10-3 with TRBJ2-5; tentatively, D is TRBD2 (6 bases). The CDR3 runs 14 residues. The germline V gene encodes CDR1 ENHRY and CDR2 SYGVKD.

The rearrangement joins TRBV25-1 to TRBJ2-7; 7 positions agree with TRBD2. This CDR3 region has 14 residues. V gave up 7 bases and J gave up 1 base; unmatched junction bases: 7. CDR1 and CDR2 from the germline V gene are MGHDK and SYGVNS. Here the CDR3 reads CASNQQGGSYEQYF. In nucleotides, the CDR3 is TGTGCCAGCAATCAGCAGGGAGGGTCCTACGAGCAGTACTTC.

This clonotype has more than one count but fewer than ten. The rearrangement uses TRBV10-3 and TRBJ1-1, with 10 bases that match TRBD1. Germline loops: CDR1 ENHRY, CDR2 SYGVKD. V trimming: 10 bases; J trimming: 2 bases; junction bases outside the gene matches: 7. The CDR3 extends over 14 amino acids. The CDR3 DNA sequence: TGTGCCAACAGCCGGGACAGGGGAAACACTGAAGCTTTCTTT. Translation gives CANSRDRGNTEAFF.

V is TRBV10-3 and J is TRBJ1-1; weak D call: TRBD1 (6 bases). The CDR3 sequence is 16 residues long. Germline loops: CDR1 ENHRY, CDR2 SYGVKD. V was shortened by 2 bases and J by 3 bases, with 16 bases between the two germline ends. Written as DNA, the CDR3 is TGTGCCATCAGTGAGGGCAACGGACCAGGGGACACTGAAGCTTTCTTT. It specifies CAISEGNGPGDTEAFF.